The clone carrying this T cell receptor beta chain was seen only a few times. Its antigen is still unknown. What was amplified from RNA transcripts were TCR beta CDR3 regions. A set of HTBI primers served as the primers for a first-round RT-PCR of the TCR CDR3. Each CDR3 protein is one row after TCRdb ran MiXCR on the multiplex PCR reads. The sample shows around 570,000 distinct CDR3 sequences, about 20% of them seen only once. The entry originates in a study of T cells in Graves' hyperthyroidism and ophthalmopathy. There are 19 residues in the CDR3. V was clipped by 0 bases and J by 1 base; unmatched bases: 13. CDR1 is DFQATT, CDR2 SNEGSKA, per germline (reference sequence). Study results and caveats: Classification by a 13 V-J model distinguished ophthalmopathy from stable hyperthyroidism. Median prediction lead before ophthalmopathy onset was 5 to 7 months with the model.

Sequencing input: blood. This chain joins TRBV20-1 and TRBJ2-5; TRBD2 matches 11 bases. This TCR was sampled from a middle-aged man with Graves' ophthalmopathy. The CDR3, as DNA: TGCAGTGCTAGAGATATAAGGACTAGCGGGCTGAGTACCCAAGAGACCCAGTACTTC. Encoded protein: CSARDIRTSGLSTQETQYF.